The present T cell receptor (beta chain) was sequenced within a study of blood T cells in healthy people across ages. Study at large: About one barcoded beta molecule per two T cells came from capture by template switching.

PCR was performed a second time for roughly 7 to 11 cycles using a sample-barcoded 5' primer and a J-beta primer mix. The authors tagged each cDNA molecule using a template-switch adaptor with 12 random nucleotides. TCRdb called the 5' RACE reads again in MiXCR, with one record for every CDR3 protein. Counted here are 630,000 or so distinct CDR3 sequences, about 32% occurring once; the ten biggest clones make up 15% to 19%. V was pared by 5 bases and J by 0 bases, with 9 bases of the junction left unmatched. Germline-derived CDR1 and CDR2 are SGHTA and FQGNSA. The CDR3 contains 18 residues. Aged about 6 to 90, donors were systemically healthy Caucasians from Russia.

The TCR sequence derives from a woman of 80 years or more in good health. The sequenced material came from blood. This chain links TRBV7-2 with TRBJ2-2, with TRBD1 matching 10 bases. The CDR3 spells CASSKVGQGYPNTGELFF. The CDR3 coding sequence is TGTGCCAGCAGCAAAGTGGGACAGGGGTATCCGAACACCGGGGAGCTGTTTTTT.